This is a list of T cell receptor beta chains from one sample in a study of OX40 agonist ivuxolimab in advanced cancers. Generated by immunoSEQ multiplex PCR, the TCRdb table keeps only in-frame clones and is missing some. The top ten hold over 3.5% of the sample, which has roughly 56,000 clones, about 84% seen once. Here the sequenced sample was CD4+ or CD8+ T cells sorted from blood, taken in a trial of the OX40 agonist ivuxolimab. The receptors derive from an adult with an advanced solid tumor such as melanoma, head and neck, liver or kidney cancer. Each CDR3 is given with its conserved first and last residue. A D gene is named only where the DNA matches it firmly. For some rows the clone size is stated as once, few or many, or as a class when expanded; others skip it.

>TRBJ2-5|TRBV29-1|TRBD2|.
TGCAGCGTTGTAGCGGGGGGAGAGACCCAGTACTTC
CSVVAGGETQYF
>TRBJ2-3|TRBV5-1|TRBD1|.
TGCGCCAGCAGCGGGGGACAGGAGAGCACAGATACGCAGTATTTT
CASSGGQESTDTQYF
>TRBJ2-6|TRBV4-2|TRBD2|.
TGTGCCAGCAGCCAAACGCTAGCGGGGAGATCCTCTGGGGCCAACGTCCTGACTTTC
CASSQTLAGRSSGANVLTF
>TRBJ2-7|TRBV6-6|.|.
TGTGCCAGCAGTTACTCGGATGACATCTCCGAGCAGTACTTC
CASSYSDDISEQYF
>TRBJ2-3|TRBV7-2|TRBD2|.
TGTGCCAGCAGCCTGAGCGGGGTTCGCACAGATACGCAGTATTTT
CASSLSGVRTDTQYF
>TRBJ2-2|TRBV9|.|.
TGTGCCAGCAGCGTAGTGAAAGAGACCGGGGAGCTGTTTTTT
CASSVVKETGELFF
>TRBJ1-5|TRBV5-4|.|.
TGTGCCAGCAGCTTTGAGGGAAACAAACCCCAGCATTTT
CASSFEGNKPQHF
>TRBJ1-2|TRBV14|.|few
TGTGCCAGCAGCCAAGATGGGTACTATGGCTACACCTTC
CASSQDGYYGYTF
>TRBJ1-3|TRBV7-6|.|few
TGTGCCAGCAGCTCGGGGGAGGCAAACACCATATATTTT
CASSSGEANTIYF
>TRBJ2-7|TRBV14|TRBD2|.
TGTGCCAGCAGCCAAAGACTAGCGGGGGTAAACGAGCAGTACTTC
CASSQRLAGVNEQYF
>TRBJ1-1|TRBV5-6|.|few
TGTGCCAGCAGCATGTTGTTGGGGGTAGAAGCTTTCTTT
CASSMLLGVEAFF
>TRBJ1-6|TRBV4-3|.|once
TGCGCCAGCAGCCAAATTATTGGGCATTCACCCCTCCACTTT
CASSQIIGHSPLHF
>TRBJ2-7|TRBV28|.|.
TGTGCCAGCGGCCCCTACGAGCAGTACTTC
CASGPYEQYF
>TRBJ2-3|TRBV7-2|TRBD2|.
TGTGCCAGCAGCTATAGCGGGGGGGCCGGCACAGATACGCAGTATTTT
CASSYSGGAGTDTQYF
>TRBJ1-2|TRBV4-1|.|.
TGCGCCAGCGGGTGGGGGGGCAGCCATGAGGGCTACACCTTC
CASGWGGSHEGYTF
>TRBJ2-2|TRBV29-1|TRBD1|.
TGCAGCGTTGAAGGGACAGGGGTTTTTGCGGGAACCGGGGAGCTGTTTTTT
CSVEGTGVFAGTGELFF